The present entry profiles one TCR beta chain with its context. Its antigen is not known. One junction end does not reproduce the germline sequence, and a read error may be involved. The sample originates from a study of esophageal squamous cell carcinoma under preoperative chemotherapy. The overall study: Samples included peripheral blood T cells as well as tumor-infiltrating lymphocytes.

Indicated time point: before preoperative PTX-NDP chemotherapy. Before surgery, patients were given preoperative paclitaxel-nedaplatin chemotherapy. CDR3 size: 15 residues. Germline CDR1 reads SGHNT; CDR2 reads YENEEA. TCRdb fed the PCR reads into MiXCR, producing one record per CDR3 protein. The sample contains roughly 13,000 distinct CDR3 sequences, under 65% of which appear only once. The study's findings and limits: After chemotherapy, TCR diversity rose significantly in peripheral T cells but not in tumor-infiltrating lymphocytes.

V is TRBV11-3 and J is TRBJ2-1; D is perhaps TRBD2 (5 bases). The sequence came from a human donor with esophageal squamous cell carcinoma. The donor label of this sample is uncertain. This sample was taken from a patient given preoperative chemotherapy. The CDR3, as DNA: TGTGCCACGAGCACGGGTGGAGGAGACACAGATACGCAGTATTTC. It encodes CATSTGGGDTDTQYF.